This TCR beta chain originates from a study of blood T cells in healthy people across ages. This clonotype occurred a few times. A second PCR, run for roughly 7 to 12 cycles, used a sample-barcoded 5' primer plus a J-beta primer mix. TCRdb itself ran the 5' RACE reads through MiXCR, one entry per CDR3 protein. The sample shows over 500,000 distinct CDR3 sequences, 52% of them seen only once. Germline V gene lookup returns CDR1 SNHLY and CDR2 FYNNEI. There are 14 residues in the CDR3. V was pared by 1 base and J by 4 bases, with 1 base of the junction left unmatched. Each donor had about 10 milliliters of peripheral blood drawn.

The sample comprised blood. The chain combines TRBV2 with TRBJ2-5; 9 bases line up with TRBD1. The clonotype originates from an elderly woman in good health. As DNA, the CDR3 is TGTGCCAGCAGTGAAGGGGACAGGGCAGAGACCCAGTACTTC. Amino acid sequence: CASSEGDRAETQYF.